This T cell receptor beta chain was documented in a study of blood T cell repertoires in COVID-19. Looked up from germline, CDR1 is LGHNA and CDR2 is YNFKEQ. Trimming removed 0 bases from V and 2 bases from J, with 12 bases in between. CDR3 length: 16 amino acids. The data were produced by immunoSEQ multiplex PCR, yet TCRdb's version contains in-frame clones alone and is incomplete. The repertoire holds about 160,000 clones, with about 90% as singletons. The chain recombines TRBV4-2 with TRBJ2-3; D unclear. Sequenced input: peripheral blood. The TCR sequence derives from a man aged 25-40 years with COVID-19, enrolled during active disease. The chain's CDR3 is CASSQDRLFLTDTQYF. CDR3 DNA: TGTGCCAGCAGCCAAGATCGGTTATTCCTCACAGATACGCAGTATTTT.